A selection of T cell receptor beta chains follows, all from one sample in a study of T cell repertoires in cytomegalovirus infection. TCRdb reprocessed the reads with MiXCR, giving one entry per CDR3 protein. The sample contains roughly 990,000 distinct CDR3 sequences, around 32% of which appear only once. No antigen is known for these receptors. This specimen was cultured CD8+ T cells from PBMCs, taken from culture after CMV antigen stimulation. Every receptor here comes from a human donor in good health (CMV status not recorded). Some clones in this sample may be carry-over from other donors' samples. Each CDR3 is given with its conserved first and last residue. The D gene is left open where the match is weak. For some rows the clone size is stated as once, few or many, or as a class when expanded; others skip it.

few,TRBD1,TRBV12-3/TRBV12-4,TRBJ2-7,CASSFGHGTDEQYF,TGTGCCAGCAGTTTTGGCCACGGGACAGACGAGCAGTACTTC
few,.,TRBV27,TRBJ1-5,CASSFVGGIQPQHF,TGTGCCAGCAGTTTCGTCGGGGGGATTCAGCCCCAGCATTTT
few,.,TRBV2,TRBJ2-3,CASSEWTDTSTDTQYF,TGTGCCAGCAGTGAATGGACAGACACTAGCACAGATACGCAGTATTTT
few,TRBD1,TRBV27,TRBJ1-5,CASKKTFRTGGYQPQHF,TGTGCCAGCAAGAAGACGTTCAGGACAGGGGGCTATCAGCCCCAGCATTTT
few,TRBD1,TRBV10-1,TRBJ1-2,CASSDRRGQGTQDGGYTF,TGCGCCAGCAGTGACCGACGGGGACAGGGGACGCAGGACGGTGGCTACACCTTC
.,.,TRBV6-5,TRBJ2-7,CASSLLGRDYEQYF,TGTGCCAGCAGTCTACTAGGACGGGACTACGAGCAGTACTTC
many,.,TRBV6-1,TRBJ1-1,CASSEFHRLNTEAFF,TGTGCCAGCAGTGAATTCCACCGGTTGAACACTGAAGCTTTCTTT
few,TRBD1,TRBV7-9,TRBJ1-1,CASSLEGTVMNTEAFF,TGTGCCAGCAGCTTAGAGGGGACAGTAATGAACACTGAAGCTTTCTTT
.,.,TRBV19,TRBJ1-1,CASSIGPGSIAEAFF,TGTGCCAGTAGTATAGGCCCGGGATCGATCGCTGAAGCTTTCTTT
.,TRBD1,TRBV7-7,TRBJ2-1,CASSLLQGANEQFF,TGTGCTAGCAGCTTACTACAGGGGGCTAATGAGCAGTTCTTC
.,TRBD2,TRBV15,TRBJ2-1,CATSWRTRDEQFF,TGTGCCACCAGCTGGAGGACTAGGGATGAGCAGTTCTTC